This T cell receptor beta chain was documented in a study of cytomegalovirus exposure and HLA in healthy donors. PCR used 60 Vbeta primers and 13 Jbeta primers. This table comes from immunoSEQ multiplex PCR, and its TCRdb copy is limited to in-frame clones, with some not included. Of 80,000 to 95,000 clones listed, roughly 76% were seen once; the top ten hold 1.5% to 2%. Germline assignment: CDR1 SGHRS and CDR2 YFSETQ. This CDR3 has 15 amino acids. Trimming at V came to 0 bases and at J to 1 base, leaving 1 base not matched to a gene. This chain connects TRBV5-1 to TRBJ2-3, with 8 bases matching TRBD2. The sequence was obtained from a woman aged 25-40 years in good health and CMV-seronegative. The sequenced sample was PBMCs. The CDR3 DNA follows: TGCGCCAGCAGCTTGGGTAGCGGGGGCACAGATACGCAGTATTTT. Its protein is CASSLGSGGTDTQYF.